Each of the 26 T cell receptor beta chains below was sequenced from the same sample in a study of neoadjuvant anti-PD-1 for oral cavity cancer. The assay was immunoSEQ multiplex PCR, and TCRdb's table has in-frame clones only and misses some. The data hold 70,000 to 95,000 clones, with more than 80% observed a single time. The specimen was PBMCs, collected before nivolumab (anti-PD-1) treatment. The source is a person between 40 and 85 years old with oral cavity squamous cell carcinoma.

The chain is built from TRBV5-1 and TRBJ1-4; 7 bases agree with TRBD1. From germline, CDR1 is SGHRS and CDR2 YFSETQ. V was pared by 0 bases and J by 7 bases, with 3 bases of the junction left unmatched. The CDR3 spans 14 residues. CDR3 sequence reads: CASSLGQGGEKLFF. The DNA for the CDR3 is TGCGCCAGCAGCTTGGGACAGGGTGGTGAAAAACTGTTTTTT.

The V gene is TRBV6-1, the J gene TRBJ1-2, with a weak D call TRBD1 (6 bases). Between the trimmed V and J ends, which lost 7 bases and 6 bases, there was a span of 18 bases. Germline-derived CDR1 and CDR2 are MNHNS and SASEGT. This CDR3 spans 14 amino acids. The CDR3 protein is CASTPSQGPDGYTF. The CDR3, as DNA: TGTGCCAGCACCCCCTCGCAGGGGCCGGATGGCTACACCTTC.

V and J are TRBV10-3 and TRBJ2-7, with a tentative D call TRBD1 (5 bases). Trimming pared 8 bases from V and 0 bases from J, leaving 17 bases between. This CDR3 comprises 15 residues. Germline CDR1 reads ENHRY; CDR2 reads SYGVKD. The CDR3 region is CAIARDLISSYEQYF. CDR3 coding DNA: TGTGCCATCGCCAGGGATCTCATCAGCTCCTACGAGCAGTACTTC.

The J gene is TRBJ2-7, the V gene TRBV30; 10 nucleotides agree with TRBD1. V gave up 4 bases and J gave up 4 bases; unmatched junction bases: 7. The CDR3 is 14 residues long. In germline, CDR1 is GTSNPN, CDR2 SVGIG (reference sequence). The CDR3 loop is CAWKAGQGYYEQYF. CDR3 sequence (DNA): TGTGCCTGGAAAGCGGGACAGGGGTATTACGAGCAGTACTTC. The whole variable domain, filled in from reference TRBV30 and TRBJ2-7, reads SQTIHQWPATLVQPVGSPLSLECTVEGTSNPNLYWYRQAAGRGLQLLFYSVGIGQISSEVPQNLSASRPQDRQFILSSKKLLLSDSGFYLCAWKAGQGYYEQYFGPGTRLTVT.

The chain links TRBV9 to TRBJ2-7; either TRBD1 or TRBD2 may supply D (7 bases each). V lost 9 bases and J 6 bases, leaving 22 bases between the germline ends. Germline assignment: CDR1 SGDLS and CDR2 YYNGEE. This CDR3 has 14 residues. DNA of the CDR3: TGTGCCAAGCCGCCAGGGGGGGCTTTCGCCGAGCAGTACTTC. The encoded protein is CAKPPGGAFAEQYF.

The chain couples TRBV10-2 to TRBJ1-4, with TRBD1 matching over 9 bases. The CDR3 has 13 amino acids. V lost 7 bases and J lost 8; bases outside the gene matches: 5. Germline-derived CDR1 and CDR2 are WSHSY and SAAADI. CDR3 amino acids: CASTRQGDEKLFF. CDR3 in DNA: TGCGCCAGCACCCGACAGGGGGACGAAAAACTGTTTTTT.

The CDR3 loop is CASSPGTSYEQYF. CDR3 bases: TGTGCCAGCAGCCCCGGGACCTCCTACGAGCAGTACTTC. The chain uses TRBV7-8 and TRBJ2-7, with D possibly being TRBD1 or TRBD2 (5 bases each). The V gene's germline CDR1 is SGHVS and CDR2 FQNEAQ. This CDR3 has 13 amino acids. Trimming pared 5 bases from V and 0 bases from J, leaving 8 bases between.

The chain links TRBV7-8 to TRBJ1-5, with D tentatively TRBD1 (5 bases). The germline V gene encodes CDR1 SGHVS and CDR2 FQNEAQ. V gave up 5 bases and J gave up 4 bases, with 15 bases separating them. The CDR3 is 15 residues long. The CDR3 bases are TGTGCCAGCAGCCCAAGTAGGGGCATGAATCAGCCCCAGCATTTT. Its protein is CASSPSRGMNQPQHF.

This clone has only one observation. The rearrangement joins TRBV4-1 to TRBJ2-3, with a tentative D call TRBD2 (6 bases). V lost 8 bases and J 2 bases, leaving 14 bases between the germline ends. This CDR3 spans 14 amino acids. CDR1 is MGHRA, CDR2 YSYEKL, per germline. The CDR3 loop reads CASGQGLSTDTQYF. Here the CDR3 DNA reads TGCGCCAGCGGGCAGGGACTCTCCACAGATACGCAGTATTTT.

Written as DNA, the CDR3 is TGTGCCAGCAGCTTATCCGGGGAGACCCAGTACTTC. It encodes CASSLSGETQYF. The chain couples TRBV13 to TRBJ2-5; unclear D gene. Per the germline V gene, CDR1 is PRHDT and CDR2 is FYEKMQ (reference sequence). V was pared by 2 bases and J by 5 bases, with 6 bases between. CDR3 length: 12 amino acids. Complete variable domain (other parts from reference TRBV13 and TRBJ2-5): AAGVIQSPRHLIKEKRETATLKCYPIPRHDTVYWYQQGPGQDPQFLISFYEKMQSDKGSIPDRFSAQQFSDYHSELNMSSLELGDSALYFCASSLSGETQYFGPGTRLLVL.

The CDR3 here is CASSNRDREAGGYTF. For the CDR3, the DNA is TGTGCCAGTAGTAACCGGGACAGGGAAGCCGGTGGCTACACCTTC. V usage is TRBV19 and J usage is TRBJ1-2, with TRBD1 matching 9 bases. V shed 4 bases and J 7 bases; nucleotides not matched to a gene: 10. CDR1 is LNHDA, CDR2 SQIVND, per germline (reference sequence). The CDR3 loop spans 15 amino acids.

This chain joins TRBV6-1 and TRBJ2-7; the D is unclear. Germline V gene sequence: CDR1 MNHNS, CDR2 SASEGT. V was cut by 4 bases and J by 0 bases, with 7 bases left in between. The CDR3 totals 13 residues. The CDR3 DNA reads TGTGCCAGCAGTGCTGAGAGCTCCTACGAGCAGTACTTC. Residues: CASSAESSYEQYF.

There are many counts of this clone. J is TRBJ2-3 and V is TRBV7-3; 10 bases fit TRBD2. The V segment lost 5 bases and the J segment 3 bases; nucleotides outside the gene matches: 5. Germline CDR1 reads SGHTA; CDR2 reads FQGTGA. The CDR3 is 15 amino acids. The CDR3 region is CASSPGTSATDTQYF. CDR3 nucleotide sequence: TGTGCCAGCAGCCCGGGGACTAGCGCAACAGATACGCAGTATTTT.

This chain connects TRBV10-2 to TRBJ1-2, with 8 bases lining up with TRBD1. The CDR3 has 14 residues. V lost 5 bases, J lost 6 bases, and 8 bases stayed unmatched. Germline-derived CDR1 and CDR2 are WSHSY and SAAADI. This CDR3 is CASSQGALFDGYTF. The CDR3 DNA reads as TGCGCCAGCAGTCAGGGGGCCCTTTTTGATGGCTACACCTTC.

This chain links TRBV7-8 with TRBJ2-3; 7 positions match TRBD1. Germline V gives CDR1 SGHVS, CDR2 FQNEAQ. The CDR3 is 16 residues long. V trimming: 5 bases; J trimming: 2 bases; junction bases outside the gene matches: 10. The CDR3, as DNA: TGTGCCAGCAGCGCCACAGGGGACCTAAACACAGATACGCAGTATTTT. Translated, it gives CASSATGDLNTDTQYF.

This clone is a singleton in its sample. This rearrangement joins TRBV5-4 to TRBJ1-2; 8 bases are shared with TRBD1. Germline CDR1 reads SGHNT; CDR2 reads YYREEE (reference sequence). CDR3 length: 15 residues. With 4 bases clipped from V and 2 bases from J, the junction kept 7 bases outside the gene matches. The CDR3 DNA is TGTGCCAGCAGCGCCGGACAGGGTGTGAACTATGGCTACACCTTC. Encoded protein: CASSAGQGVNYGYTF.

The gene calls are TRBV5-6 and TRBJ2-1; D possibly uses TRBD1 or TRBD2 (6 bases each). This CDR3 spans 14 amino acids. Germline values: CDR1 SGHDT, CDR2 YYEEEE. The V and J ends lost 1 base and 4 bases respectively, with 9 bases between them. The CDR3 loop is CASSLPGAYNEQFF. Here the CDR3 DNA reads TGTGCCAGCAGCTTGCCGGGGGCATACAATGAGCAGTTCTTC.

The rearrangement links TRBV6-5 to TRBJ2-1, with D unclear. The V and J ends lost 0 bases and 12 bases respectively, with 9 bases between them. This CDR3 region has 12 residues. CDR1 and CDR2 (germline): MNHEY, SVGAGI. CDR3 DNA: TGTGCCAGCAGTTACTCCGAAGTCCCGCAGTTCTTC. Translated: CASSYSEVPQFF.

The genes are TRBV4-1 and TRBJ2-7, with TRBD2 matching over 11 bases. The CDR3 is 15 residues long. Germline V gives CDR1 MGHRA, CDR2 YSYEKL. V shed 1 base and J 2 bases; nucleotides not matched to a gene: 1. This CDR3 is CASSQGLAGPYEQYF. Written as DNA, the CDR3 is TGCGCCAGCAGCCAAGGACTAGCGGGACCCTACGAGCAGTACTTC.

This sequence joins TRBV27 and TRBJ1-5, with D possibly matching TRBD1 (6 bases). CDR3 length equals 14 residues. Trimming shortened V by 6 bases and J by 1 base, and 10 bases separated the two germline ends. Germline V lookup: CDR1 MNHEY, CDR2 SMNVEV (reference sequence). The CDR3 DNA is TGTGCCAGCAGGAGGACAGTCAGCAATCAGCCCCAGCATTTT. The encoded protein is CASRRTVSNQPQHF.

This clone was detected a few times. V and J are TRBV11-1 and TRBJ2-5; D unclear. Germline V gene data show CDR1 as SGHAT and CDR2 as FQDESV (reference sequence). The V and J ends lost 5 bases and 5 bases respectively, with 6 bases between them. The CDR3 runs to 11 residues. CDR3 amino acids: CASSLGETQYF. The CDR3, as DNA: TGTGCCAGCAGCCTCGGTGAGACCCAGTACTTC.

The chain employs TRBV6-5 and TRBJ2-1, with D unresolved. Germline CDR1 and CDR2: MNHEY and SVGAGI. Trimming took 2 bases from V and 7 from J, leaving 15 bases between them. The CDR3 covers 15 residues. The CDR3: CASSYGSAQRNEQFF. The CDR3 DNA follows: TGTGCCAGCAGTTACGGCTCCGCCCAACGAAATGAGCAGTTCTTC.

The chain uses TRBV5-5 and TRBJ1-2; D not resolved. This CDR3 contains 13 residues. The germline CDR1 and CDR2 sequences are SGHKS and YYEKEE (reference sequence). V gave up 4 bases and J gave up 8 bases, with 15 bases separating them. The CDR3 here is CASSPRPGVGYTF. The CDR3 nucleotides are TGTGCCAGCAGCCCTAGACCAGGAGTGGGCTACACCTTC. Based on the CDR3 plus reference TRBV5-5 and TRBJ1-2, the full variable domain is DAGVTQSPTHLIKTRGQQVTLRCSPISGHKSVSWYQQVLGQGPQFIFQYYEKEERGRGNFPDRFSARQFPNYSSELNVNALLLGDSALYLCASSPRPGVGYTFGSGTRLTVV.

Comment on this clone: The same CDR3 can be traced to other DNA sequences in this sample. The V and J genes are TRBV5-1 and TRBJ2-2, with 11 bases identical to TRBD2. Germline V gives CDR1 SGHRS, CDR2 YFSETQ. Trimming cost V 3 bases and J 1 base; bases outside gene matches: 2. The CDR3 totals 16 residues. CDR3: CASSSGTSGNTGELFF. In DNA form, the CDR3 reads TGCGCCAGCAGCTCCGGGACTAGCGGGAACACCGGGGAGCTGTTTTTT.

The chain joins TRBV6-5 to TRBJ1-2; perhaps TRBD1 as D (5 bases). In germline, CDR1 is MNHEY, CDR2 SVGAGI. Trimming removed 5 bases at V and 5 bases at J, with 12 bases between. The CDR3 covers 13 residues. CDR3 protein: CASSRGTSYGYTF. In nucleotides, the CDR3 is TGTGCCAGCAGTCGGGGGACGTCTTATGGCTACACCTTC.

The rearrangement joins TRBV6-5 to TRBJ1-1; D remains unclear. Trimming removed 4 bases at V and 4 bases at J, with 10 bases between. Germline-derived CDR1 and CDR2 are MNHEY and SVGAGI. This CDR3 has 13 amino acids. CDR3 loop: CASSFPASTEAFF. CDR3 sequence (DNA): TGTGCCAGCAGTTTTCCCGCGAGCACTGAAGCTTTCTTT.